This T cell receptor (beta chain) was sequenced for a study of control samples from healthy donors and cancer patients. Some clones are missing from TCRdb's copy, which holds only in-frame ones; the method was immunoSEQ multiplex PCR. The sample comprises 65,000 to 100,000 clones, approximately 87% of which are singletons, and roughly 20% rests with the top ten. V lost 7 bases and J 4 bases, leaving 14 bases between the germline ends. The germline gives CDR1 MDHEN, CDR2 SYDVKM. This CDR3 has 14 residues. Input material: blood. The origin of this receptor is a man in his forties or fifties in good health. V and J are TRBV28 and TRBJ1-5; TRBD1 might be the D (6 bases). The CDR3 region is CASTYPGENQPQHF. In DNA, the CDR3 is TGTGCCAGCACCTACCCAGGGGAAAATCAGCCCCAGCATTTT.